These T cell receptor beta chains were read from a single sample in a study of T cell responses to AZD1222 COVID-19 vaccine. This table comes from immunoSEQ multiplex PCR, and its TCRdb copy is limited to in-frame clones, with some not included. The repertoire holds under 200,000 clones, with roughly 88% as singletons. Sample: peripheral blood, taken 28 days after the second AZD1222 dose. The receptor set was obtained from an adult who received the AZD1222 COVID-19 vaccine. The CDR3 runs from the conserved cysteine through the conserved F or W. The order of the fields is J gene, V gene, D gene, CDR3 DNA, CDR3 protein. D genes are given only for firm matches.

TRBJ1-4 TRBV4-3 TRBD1 TGCGCCAGCAGCCAGCTGGGCAGGGGGAAGGAAAAACTGTTTTTT CASSQLGRGKEKLFF
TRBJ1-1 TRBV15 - TGTGCCACCAGAGAGACGGGGTTTCCTCCTGAAGCTTTCTTT CATRETGFPPEAFF
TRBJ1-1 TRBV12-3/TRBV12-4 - TGTGCCAGCAGACCTACAGGAGTCACTGAAGCTTTCTTT CASRPTGVTEAFF
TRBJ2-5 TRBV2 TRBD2 TGTGCCAGCAGTTACTCCAGACTAGCCCAAGAGACCCAGTACTTC CASSYSRLAQETQYF
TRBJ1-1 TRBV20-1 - TGCAGTGCCGCCGGGGAAGCTTTCTTT CSAAGEAFF
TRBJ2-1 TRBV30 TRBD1 TGTGCCTGGGACGGGGGACAGGGAGACAATGAGCAGTTCTTC CAWDGGQGDNEQFF
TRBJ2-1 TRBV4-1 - TGCGCCAGCACCCTCCGGTTAGGGGCAAGCTCCTACAATGAGCAGTTCTTC CASTLRLGASSYNEQFF
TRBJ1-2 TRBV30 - TGTGCCTGGTCATTGGAGGGGCAGGATGGCTACACCTTC CAWSLEGQDGYTF
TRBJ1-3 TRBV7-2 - TGTGCCAGCAGCTTACCCGGGGGAAACACCATATATTTT CASSLPGGNTIYF
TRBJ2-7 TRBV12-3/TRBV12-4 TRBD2 TGTGCCAGCGCGGGGGGTACTGGATACGAGCAGTACTTC CASAGGTGYEQYF
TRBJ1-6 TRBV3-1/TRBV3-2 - TGTGCCAGCAGCCAAGATTCCGGAAATAATTCACCCCTCCACTTT CASSQDSGNNSPLHF
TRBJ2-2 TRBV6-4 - TGTGCCAGCAGTGACTTTGGGGACACCGGGGAGCTGTTTTTT CASSDFGDTGELFF